These 7 T cell receptor beta chains were sequenced from one sample in a study of patients and donors after allogeneic stem cell transplantation. Via MiXCR, TCRdb re-called the RT-PCR reads, giving one row per CDR3 protein. Counted here are roughly 880,000 distinct CDR3 sequences, approximately 18% occurring once; the ten biggest clones make up around 5.5%. Sequenced: blood, either unsorted or a sorted T cell fraction (not recorded which). The source of these receptors is a human donor who was either an allogeneic HSCT recipient or a stem cell or donor lymphocyte infusion donor (not recorded which). It is not recorded whose cells these are; they may come from a transplant donor.

This clonotype has a handful of counts. The rearrangement joins TRBV4-1 to TRBJ1-2; D may be TRBD1 (5 bases). This CDR3 spans 15 amino acids. V was pared by 0 bases and J by 5 bases, with 13 bases between. Germline-derived CDR1 and CDR2 are MGHRA and YSYEKL. CDR3 sequence reads: CASSQERGEGYGYTF. The CDR3 nucleotides are TGCGCCAGCAGCCAAGAGAGGGGAGAGGGTTATGGCTACACCTTC.

The chain is built from TRBV12-3 or TRBV12-4 and TRBJ2-2, with 8 bases that match TRBD2. V dropped 3 bases and J dropped 6; count of bases not matched to a gene: 9. The CDR3 has 16 amino acids. CDR3 region: CASSFSGGPLPGELFF. The CDR3 region has the DNA TGTGCCAGCAGTTTTTCGGGAGGGCCTCTTCCCGGGGAGCTGTTTTTT.

The chain is built from TRBV5-1 and TRBJ1-1, with D possibly being TRBD1 (5 bases). CDR1 SGHRS and CDR2 YFSETQ come from the germline V gene. This CDR3 region has 14 residues. Trimming cost V 4 bases and J 4 bases, with 14 bases left between them. CDR3 in amino acids: CASSDRQFRTEAFF. The CDR3 DNA sequence: TGCGCCAGCAGCGATCGACAGTTCCGCACTGAAGCTTTCTTT.

This rearrangement joins TRBV19 to TRBJ1-2, with a possible D match to TRBD1 (6 bases). The CDR3 consists of 13 residues. Trimming stripped 6 bases from V and 5 bases from J, with 13 bases between. CDR1 is LNHDA and CDR2 is SQIVND in the germline V gene (reference sequence). CDR3 bases: TGTGCCAGTAGGGTGAGGGGGAGTTATGGCTACACCTTC. Protein sequence: CASRVRGSYGYTF.

This clonotype occurred many times. The chain links TRBV12-3 or TRBV12-4 to TRBJ1-2; D possibly corresponds to TRBD1 (6 bases). V lost 3 bases and J lost 5, with 10 bases in between. The CDR3 sequence is 13 residues long. CDR3 nucleotides: TGTGCCAGCAGTTTTCCAGGGGATTATGGCTACACCTTC. Translated: CASSFPGDYGYTF.

The rearrangement links TRBV7-2 to TRBJ1-2; D call uncertain. The CDR3 consists of 16 residues. Germline V gene lookup returns CDR1 SGHTA and CDR2 FQGNSA. V was trimmed by 4 bases and J by 2 bases, leaving 17 bases between them. This CDR3 is CASSSNGAILNYGYTF. CDR3 nucleotide sequence: TGTGCCAGCAGCTCGAACGGAGCCATATTAAACTATGGCTACACCTTC.

The rearrangement joins TRBV7-9 to TRBJ1-1, with TRBD1 as a possible D gene (5 bases). V lost 5 bases, J lost 4 bases, and 17 bases lay in between. This CDR3 is built from 15 residues. The germline V gene encodes CDR1 SEHNR and CDR2 FQNEAQ (reference sequence). The CDR3: CASSPTQGVGTEAFF. The CDR3 DNA follows: TGTGCCAGCAGCCCCACTCAGGGAGTCGGCACTGAAGCTTTCTTT.